This T cell receptor beta chain derives from a study of T cell responses to AZD1222 COVID-19 vaccine. Repertoires were generated with immunoSEQ multiplex PCR, while TCRdb's copy carries only in-frame clones and drops some. This sample has over 130,000 clones; 94% occur once, and the top ten carry around 1.3%. Regarding the study as a whole: Repertoires were collected only later (after the peak T cell response had occurred). Nearly half of the spike-specific TCRs reportedly recognize variant regions that carry no mutations.

CDR3 size: 16 residues. The V gene's germline CDR1 is SGDLS and CDR2 YYNGEE. Remarks on this clone: The antigen is unknown.

This specimen was peripheral blood, taken on day 0 of AZD1222 vaccination. This sequence originates from an adult in good health. The chain employs TRBV9 and TRBJ2-1, with D perhaps given as TRBD1 or TRBD2 (5 bases each). CDR3 DNA sequence: TGTGCAGACCTCCAAAGAGGGGCAGGTGCCTACAATGAGCAGTTCTTC. It specifies CADLQRGAGAYNEQFF.